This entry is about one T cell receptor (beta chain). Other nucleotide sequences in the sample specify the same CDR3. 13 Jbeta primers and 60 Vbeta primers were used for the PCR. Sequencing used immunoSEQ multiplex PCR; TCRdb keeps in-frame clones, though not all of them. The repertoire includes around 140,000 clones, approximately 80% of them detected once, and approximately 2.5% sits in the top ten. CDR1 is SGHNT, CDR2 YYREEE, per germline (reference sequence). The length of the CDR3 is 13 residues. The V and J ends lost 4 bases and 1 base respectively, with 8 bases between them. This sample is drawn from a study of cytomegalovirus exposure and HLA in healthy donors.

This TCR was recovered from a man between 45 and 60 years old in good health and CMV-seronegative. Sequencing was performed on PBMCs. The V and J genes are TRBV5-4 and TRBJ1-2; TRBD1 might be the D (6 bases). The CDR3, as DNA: TGTGCCAGCAGCCTCAGGGGTAACTATGGCTACACCTTC. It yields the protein CASSLRGNYGYTF.